The rows below give T cell receptor beta chains drawn from one sample of a study of blood T cell repertoires in COVID-19. Produced via immunoSEQ multiplex PCR; TCRdb's table is partial and in-frame only. The sample yields around 150,000 clones, around 84% seen once. Sequencing was carried out using peripheral blood. The source of these receptors is a human donor with acute or convalescent COVID-19. The donor label of this sample is uncertain. Both conserved end residues are part of each CDR3. The order of the fields is V gene, clone size, D gene, CDR3 protein. D genes are given only for firm matches. Clone size is shown for a subset of rows, as once, few, many or a class of expanded clone.

TRBV27	-	TRBD2	CASSLSLTSGRGEQFF
TRBV6-5	-	TRBD1	CAITDRGQETQYF
TRBV6-1	-	TRBD1	CASSEGDRGGTDTQYF
TRBV2	-	TRBD1	CASSRGQVLNYGYTF
TRBV5-4	-	-	CASSTHRTDTQYF
TRBV5-8	-	-	CASSLFGSATNEKLFF
TRBV7-8	once	TRBD1	CASSLAPPGQGFSYNSPLHF
TRBV30	-	TRBD2	CAWNSGGADTQYF
TRBV4-1	-	TRBD1	CASSQVPRRQGPNYGYTF
TRBV4-2	-	TRBD1	CASSQDGTGSGANVLTF
TRBV7-9	-	-	CASSLSPGNEQFF
TRBV5-4	-	TRBD1	CASSKSGDRVGTF
TRBV24-1	-	TRBD1	CATSDTGGADTQYF
TRBV5-1	-	TRBD2	CASSPGLAGALITDTQYF
TRBV30	-	TRBD1	CAWSPPGTASIYEQYF
TRBV7-9	-	-	CASSSRTKDEKLFF
TRBV6-5	-	TRBD1	CASSFLRGSNQPQHF
TRBV24-1	-	TRBD1	CATQDTGQFNTGELFF
TRBV24-1	-	-	CATSDEGLQEGETQYF
TRBV5-5	-	-	CASSFLLGGRFSGANVLTF
TRBV7-3	few	TRBD1	CASSRYGTVGLSPLHF
TRBV4-3	-	-	CASSQDSGGVDEAFF
TRBV11-2	-	-	CASSHQEQYF
TRBV11-3	few	-	CASSLGGEKANYGYTF
TRBV19	-	-	CASSIGRDGGNQPQHF
TRBV9	-	TRBD1	CASSVNTGGTEAFF
TRBV3-1/TRBV3-2	-	TRBD2	CASSQLKAGVKQFF
TRBV29-1	-	-	CSAQTGNTEAFF
TRBV7-3	-	-	CASSPMGASSYEQYF
TRBV7-2	-	-	CASSLRSGWEYSPLHF
TRBV2	-	-	CASSLESLAKNIQYF
TRBV9	-	TRBD2	CASRQTSGVTGELFF
TRBV11-2	-	TRBD2	CASSFGIAGGFYEQYF
TRBV7-8	-	-	CASSPTTQGLKETQYF
TRBV11-3	-	-	CASSSTGSSEQFF
TRBV4-1	-	-	CASSQEAASNQPQHF
TRBV4-3	-	-	CASSQDRLDTQYF
TRBV14	-	TRBD2	CASSPGLAGEYYNEQFF
TRBV19	-	TRBD1	CASSSPGGGPTNYGYTF
TRBV19	few	TRBD2	CASSTQKLAGGQDTQYF
TRBV6-2/TRBV6-3	-	-	CASSRTGLKEKLFF
TRBV7-2	-	-	CASSFPPGAQAFF
TRBV4-1	-	-	CASSQEQRGSSYNSPLHF
TRBV14	few	TRBD1	CASSQEDRGTQPQHF